The entry that follows covers one T cell receptor (beta chain) sequence. Antigen: not known. Splitting the CD4+ cells yielded a CD45RA+ naive subset and a CD45RA-negative memory subset. This sample was included in a study of shared clonotypes between healthy human individuals. Profiling relied on immunoSEQ multiplex PCR, and the TCRdb table lists in-frame clones only, not all of them. Seen here are roughly 1,500,000 clones, 95% to 99% observed once, and the top ten hold about 0.45%. Study-level points and caveats: Investigators collected only blood, and repertoires in tissues likely differ.

After removal of 1 base from V and 3 bases from J, the junction contained 8 bases not matched to a gene. Looked up from germline, CDR1 is SQVTM and CDR2 is ANQGSEA. The CDR3 consists of 16 residues. The origin of this receptor is a man aged 25-40 years in good health. The sample was naive CD4+ T cells sorted from blood. The subset here: CD45RA+ positively selected. The gene calls are TRBV29-1 and TRBJ2-3, with TRBD2 matching over 9 bases. The CDR3 DNA reads as TGCAGCGTTGAAGTATTGGCTAGCGGGATAACAGATACGCAGTATTTT. The encoded protein is CSVEVLASGITDTQYF.